The sample holds a few counts of the clone carrying this T cell receptor beta chain. Its antigen is unidentified. These data belong to a study of early T cells in non-severe SARS-CoV-2 infection. Findings of the study overall: A preference for anti-spike CD8 responses marked VDJdb matching, which missed private and CD4 specificities.

Trimming left V 1 base short and J 2 bases short, with 6 bases between. The CDR3 length is 14 residues. A single record per CDR3 protein comes from TCRdb applying MiXCR to the 5' RACE reads. Of approximately 45,000 distinct CDR3 sequences listed, 7% to 7.5% are singletons. The receptor's source is an adult who was a healthcare worker with PCR-confirmed SARS-CoV-2 infection or an uninfected control (not recorded which). The genes are TRBV12-3 or TRBV12-4 and TRBJ1-5, with D unresolved. Sequencing was carried out using whole blood. CDR3 DNA: TGTGCCAGCAGTTTAGGGACGGGCAATCAGCCCCAGCATTTT. It translates to CASSLGTGNQPQHF.